Following are 16 T cell receptor beta chains from one sample sequenced in a study of blood T cell repertoires in COVID-19. Some clones are missing from TCRdb's copy, which holds only in-frame ones; the method was immunoSEQ multiplex PCR. This sample has some 350,000 clones; about 87% occur once, and the top ten carry about 5%. Material: PBMCs or T cells enriched from blood (not recorded which). The receptors stem from a man aged 30-40 years who had recovered from COVID-19.

The chain couples TRBV5-1 to TRBJ1-2; 9 nucleotides align to TRBD1. Trimming took 4 bases from V and 7 from J; bases not matched to a gene: 11. Germline V gene lookup returns CDR1 SGHRS and CDR2 YFSETQ. This CDR3 comprises 15 residues. The chain's CDR3 is CASSDTGTGYGGYTF. The CDR3 nucleotides are TGCGCCAGCAGCGACACCGGGACAGGGTACGGTGGCTACACCTTC.

This clone was seen once. The genes are TRBV5-8 and TRBJ1-2, with 8 bases lining up with TRBD1. V was clipped by 9 bases and J by 3 bases; unmatched bases: 10. CDR1 and CDR2 (germline): SGHTS, YDEGEE. The CDR3 has 14 residues. CDR3 nucleotide sequence: TGTGCCAACGGGGTAGGACAGGGAGACTATGGCTACACCTTC. Amino acids: CANGVGQGDYGYTF.

The chain is built from TRBV13 and TRBJ2-2; 7 bases are a match to TRBD2. Losses at the gene ends were 4 bases for V and 5 bases for J; bases not matched to a gene: 13. The CDR3 spans 17 residues. The germline CDR1 and CDR2 sequences are PRHDT and FYEKMQ (reference sequence). The DNA of the CDR3 is TGTGCCAGCAGCTCGTCCGACCGGGGGAGGGAAACCGGGGAGCTGTTTTTT. It is translated as CASSSSDRGRETGELFF.

The V and J genes are TRBV11-2 and TRBJ2-7, with 7 bases that match TRBD2. This CDR3 has 16 amino acids. The germline V gene encodes CDR1 SGHAT and CDR2 FQNNGV. Trimming cost V 0 bases and J 2 bases; bases outside gene matches: 7. CDR3: CASSLDRGEGTYEQYF. The CDR3 DNA reads as TGTGCCAGCAGCTTAGATCGGGGGGAAGGGACCTACGAGCAGTACTTC.

This chain joins TRBV6-1 and TRBJ1-1; TRBD1 aligns across 7 bases. The CDR3 runs to 14 residues. J gave up 4 bases and V 2 bases, and 4 bases lay outside the gene matches. CDR1 is MNHNS and CDR2 is SASEGT in the germline V gene. The DNA for the CDR3 is TGTGCCAGCAGTGAAAGAGCAGGGGGCACTGAAGCTTTCTTT. It is translated as CASSERAGGTEAFF.

This sequence joins TRBV7-2 and TRBJ1-1; unclear D gene. CDR3 length: 14 residues. CDR1 is SGHTA and CDR2 is FQGNSA in the germline V gene. Trimming pared 2 bases from V and 7 bases from J, leaving 14 bases between. For the CDR3, the DNA is TGTGCCAGCAGCTTATTAAGCGTAGGCGATGAAGCTTTCTTT. Protein product: CASSLLSVGDEAFF.

This chain connects TRBV27 to TRBJ1-4; 8 positions match TRBD1. CDR1 is MNHEY, CDR2 SMNVEV, per germline (reference sequence). This CDR3 is built from 15 residues. Trimming took 7 bases from V and 8 from J; bases not matched to a gene: 12. The CDR3 bases are TGTGCCAGCACTCCGCAGGGGGCGCGTCGGGAAAAACTGTTTTTT. Translation gives CASTPQGARREKLFF.

J is TRBJ2-3 and V is TRBV9; TRBD2 aligns across 7 bases. With 5 bases clipped from V and 0 bases from J, the junction kept 6 bases outside the gene matches. Germline-derived CDR1 and CDR2 are SGDLS and YYNGEE. CDR3 size: 15 residues. This chain's CDR3 is CASSRAGSSTDTQYF. The CDR3 DNA reads TGTGCCAGCAGTCGAGCGGGATCTAGCACAGATACGCAGTATTTT. Together with reference TRBV9 and TRBJ2-3, the CDR3 gives the full variable domain: DSGVTQTPKHLITATGQRVTLRCSPRSGDLSVYWYQQSLDQGLQFLIQYYNGEERAKGNILERFSAQQFPDLHSELNLSSLELGDSALYFCASSRAGSSTDTQYFGPGTRLTVL.

This rearrangement joins TRBV5-4 to TRBJ1-2, with 12 positions matching TRBD1. The CDR3 consists of 15 residues. The germline gives CDR1 SGHNT, CDR2 YYREEE (reference sequence). V lost 4 bases to trimming and J lost 8 bases; unmatched junction nucleotides: 9. The CDR3 loop is CASSGGQGAGRGYTF. The CDR3 DNA is TGTGCCAGCAGCGGGGGACAGGGGGCTGGCAGAGGCTACACCTTC.

The CDR3 is CASSLRGLRYGYTF. Written as DNA, the CDR3 is TGTGCCAGCAGTTTAAGGGGCCTACGCTATGGCTACACCTTC. This chain links TRBV28 with TRBJ1-2; perhaps TRBD1 as D (5 bases). This CDR3 region has 14 residues. V lost 2 bases to trimming and J lost 4 bases, with 11 bases between them. Germline V gene sequence: CDR1 MDHEN, CDR2 SYDVKM.

DNA of the CDR3: TGTGCCAGCAGAACGGGACAGGGGTCCACTGAAGCTTTCTTT. Translating gives CASRTGQGSTEAFF. The chain is built from TRBV6-5 and TRBJ1-1, with 10 bases that match TRBD1. V shed 6 bases, J shed 4 bases, and the junction held 5 bases outside the gene matches. This CDR3 is 14 amino acids long. Germline assignment: CDR1 MNHEY and CDR2 SVGAGI.

This clone was seen once. This CDR3 is CASSIREGIFNIQYF. CDR3 DNA sequence: TGTGCCAGTAGTATTCGTGAGGGTATTTTCAACATTCAGTACTTC. This sequence joins TRBV19 and TRBJ2-4, with D maybe TRBD2 (5 bases). Germline V gene sequence: CDR1 LNHDA, CDR2 SQIVND (reference sequence). V gave up 3 bases and J gave up 7 bases, with 16 bases separating them. This CDR3 spans 15 amino acids.

The rearrangement uses TRBV27 and TRBJ2-6; 13 nucleotides match TRBD2. V shed 11 bases, J shed 1 base, and the junction held 5 bases outside the gene matches. Germline CDR1 and CDR2: MNHEY and SMNVEV (reference sequence). CDR3 length: 16 residues. The CDR3 sequence is CAGPGLAGSGANVLTF. The CDR3 nucleotides read TGTGCCGGTCCGGGACTAGCGGGGTCTGGGGCCAACGTCCTGACTTTC.

The chain employs TRBV11-2 and TRBJ2-7; 11 positions agree with TRBD1. Germline V gene sequence: CDR1 SGHAT, CDR2 FQNNGV. Losses at the gene ends were 5 bases for V and 5 bases for J; bases not matched to a gene: 5. The CDR3 has 14 residues. DNA for the CDR3: TGTGCCAGCAGCCCGCGGACAGGGGGCCACGAGCAGTACTTC. Residues: CASSPRTGGHEQYF.

This chain links TRBV27 with TRBJ2-7; 7 nucleotides agree with TRBD1. The junction had 3 bases not matched to a gene; V was cut back by 4 bases and J by 3 bases. This CDR3 has 13 amino acids. CDR1 and CDR2 from the germline V gene are MNHEY and SMNVEV (reference sequence). The CDR3 coding sequence is TGTGCCAGCAGTTCGGGACAGTTCTACGAGCAGTACTTC. Its translation: CASSSGQFYEQYF.

V usage is TRBV19 and J usage is TRBJ2-2; tentative D call: TRBD2 (6 bases). From germline, CDR1 is LNHDA and CDR2 SQIVND (reference sequence). Trimming removed 6 bases at V and 5 bases at J, with 16 bases between. This CDR3 is built from 15 residues. CDR3 bases: TGTGCCAGTAGCACCTTAGGGGCGGGGACCGGGGAGCTGTTTTTT. Protein sequence: CASSTLGAGTGELFF.